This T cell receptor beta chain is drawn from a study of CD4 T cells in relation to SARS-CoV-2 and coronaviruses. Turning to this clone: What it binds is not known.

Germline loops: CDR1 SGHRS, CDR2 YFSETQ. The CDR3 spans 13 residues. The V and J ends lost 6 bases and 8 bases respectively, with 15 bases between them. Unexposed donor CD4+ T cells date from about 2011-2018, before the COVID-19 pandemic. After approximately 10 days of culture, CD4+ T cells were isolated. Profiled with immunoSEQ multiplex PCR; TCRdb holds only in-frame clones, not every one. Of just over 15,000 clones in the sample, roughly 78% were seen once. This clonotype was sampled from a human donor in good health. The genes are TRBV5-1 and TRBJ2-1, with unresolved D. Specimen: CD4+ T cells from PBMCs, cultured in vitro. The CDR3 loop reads CASNLYSSDEQFF. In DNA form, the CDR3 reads TGCGCCAGCAACCTTTATTCCTCGGATGAGCAGTTCTTC.